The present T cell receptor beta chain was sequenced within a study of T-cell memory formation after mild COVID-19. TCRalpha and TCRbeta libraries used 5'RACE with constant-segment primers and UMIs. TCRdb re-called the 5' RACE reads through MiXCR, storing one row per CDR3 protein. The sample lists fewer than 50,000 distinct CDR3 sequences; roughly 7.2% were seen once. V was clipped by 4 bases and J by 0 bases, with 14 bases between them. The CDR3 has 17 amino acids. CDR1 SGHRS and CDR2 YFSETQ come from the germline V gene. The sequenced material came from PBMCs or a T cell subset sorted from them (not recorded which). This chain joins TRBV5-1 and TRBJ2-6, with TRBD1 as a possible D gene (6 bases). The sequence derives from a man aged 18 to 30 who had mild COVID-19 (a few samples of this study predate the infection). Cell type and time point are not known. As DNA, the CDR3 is TGCGCCAGCAGCCATTTAGGACAGACCTCTGGGGCCAACGTCCTGACTTTC. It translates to CASSHLGQTSGANVLTF.